The clone carrying this TCR beta chain showed up just a few times. The antigen is undetermined. There are 16 residues in the CDR3. Trimming took 5 bases from V and 4 from J; bases not matched to a gene: 5. The germline CDR1 and CDR2 sequences are SGHNT and YENEEA. The record originates from a study of T cells in localized non-small cell lung cancer. Study results and caveats: The appearance of a median around 57 of the top 100 tumor clones was seen in adjacent lung. Adjacent uninvolved lung tissue had the highest T cell clonality, exceeding tumor. In the blood, greater T cell density corresponded to longer overall survival.

Sequencing was performed with immunoSEQ multiplex PCR; in TCRdb, only in-frame clones are kept and a portion is missing. The sample records some 6,200 clones, approximately 24% being singletons. The sample here was lung tumor tissue, taken before any cancer treatment. The chain is built from TRBV11-3 and TRBJ2-1, with 13 bases aligning to TRBD2. The receptor's source is an older female donor with stage I lung adenocarcinoma. CDR3 nucleotide sequence: TGTGCCAGCAGCCTAACGGGACTAGCGGGGTACAATGAGCAGTTCTTC. Protein: CASSLTGLAGYNEQFF.